Presented here are 28 T cell receptor beta chains from one specimen sequenced in a study of blood T cell repertoires in COVID-19. Using immunoSEQ multiplex PCR, the repertoire was profiled, and TCRdb retains in-frame clones only, with some absent. The profile shows hundreds of thousands of clones, 75% to 90% of them singletons. Sequenced sample: peripheral blood. The receptors were gathered from a woman aged 35 to 49 who had recovered from COVID-19.

The gene calls are TRBV5-1 and TRBJ2-2, with TRBD1 as a possible D gene (6 bases). CDR3 length equals 14 residues. Germline CDR1 and CDR2: SGHRS and YFSETQ. Deletions cut 5 bases from V and 1 base from J, with 9 bases between. CDR3 amino acids: CASRETGNTGELFF. In DNA, the CDR3 is TGCGCCAGCAGGGAGACAGGGAACACCGGGGAGCTGTTTTTT.

This clone has a handful of counts. CDR3 sequence: CASSLLPGGITGELFF. The CDR3 DNA follows: TGTGCCAGCAGTTTACTTCCCGGCGGGATCACCGGGGAGCTGTTTTTT. The genes are TRBV27 and TRBJ2-2; TRBD2 is a possible D gene (6 bases). Germline V gene sequence: CDR1 MNHEY, CDR2 SMNVEV (reference sequence). Trimming left V 2 bases short and J 4 bases short, with 14 bases between. This CDR3 comprises 16 residues.

The rearrangement uses TRBV7-9 and TRBJ1-5, with 8 bases that match TRBD1. Germline lookup yields CDR1 SEHNR and CDR2 FQNEAQ (reference sequence). The CDR3 has 14 residues. V dropped 2 bases and J dropped 7; count of bases not matched to a gene: 4. CDR3 sequence (DNA): TGTGCCAGCAGCTTACAGGGGGCGAGGCAGCCCCAGCATTTT. Protein sequence: CASSLQGARQPQHF. The whole variable domain, remainder taken from reference TRBV7-9 and TRBJ1-5, is DTGVSQNPRHKITKRGQNVTFRCDPISEHNRLYWYRQTLGQGPEFLTYFQNEAQLEKSRLLSDRFSAERPKGSFSTLEIQRTEQGDSAMYLCASSLQGARQPQHFGDGTRLSIL.

The gene calls are TRBV20-1 and TRBJ2-5; 10 positions agree with TRBD2. The CDR3 covers 14 residues. V was clipped by 3 bases and J by 2 bases; unmatched bases: 3. The germline V gene has CDR1 DFQATT and CDR2 SNEGSKA (reference sequence). The CDR3 DNA reads TGCAGTGCTAGTCAGCGGGGGGGACAAGAGACCCAGTACTTC. Residues: CSASQRGGQETQYF.

This chain connects TRBV7-6 to TRBJ2-3, with 12 bases lining up with TRBD2. The CDR3 covers 20 residues. Germline CDR1 reads SGHVS; CDR2 reads FNYEAQ. With V trimmed by 4 bases and J by 1 base, 15 bases remained unmatched. The CDR3 region is CASSSPRTSGAIAGTDTQYF. The DNA for the CDR3 is TGTGCCAGCAGCTCCCCCCGGACTAGCGGGGCAATAGCGGGCACAGATACGCAGTATTTT.

The rearrangement joins TRBV4-3 to TRBJ1-5, with 8 positions matching TRBD1. Germline loops: CDR1 LGHNA, CDR2 YSLEER. The V gene end was trimmed by 1 base and the J gene end by 7 bases; junction bases not matched to a gene: 6. The CDR3 contains 15 residues. This chain's CDR3 is CASSQGQGASQPQHF. In nucleotides, the CDR3 is TGCGCCAGCAGCCAAGGGCAGGGGGCAAGCCAGCCCCAGCATTTT.

The chain has TRBV19 and TRBJ1-2; 7 bases line up with TRBD1. With V trimmed by 10 bases and J by 4 bases, 9 bases remained unmatched. Germline V gene lookup returns CDR1 LNHDA and CDR2 SQIVND (reference sequence). This CDR3 region has 13 residues. This CDR3 reads CATSRGARYGYTF. CDR3 DNA: TGTGCCACCTCCAGGGGGGCGCGCTATGGCTACACCTTC. The variable domain in full, with the rest retrieved from reference TRBV19 and TRBJ1-2, is DGGITQSPKYLFRKEGQNVTLSCEQNLNHDAMYWYRQDPGQGLRLIYYSQIVNDFQKGDIAEGYSVSREKKESFPLTVTSAQKNPTAFYLCATSRGARYGYTFGSGTRLTVV.

The chain has TRBV7-9 and TRBJ2-7; 9 nucleotides agree with TRBD1. This CDR3 has 13 residues. V shed 5 bases and J 4 bases; nucleotides not matched to a gene: 3. Germline V gene sequence: CDR1 SEHNR, CDR2 FQNEAQ (reference sequence). DNA of the CDR3: TGTGCCAGCAGCGGGACAGGGCGGTACGAGCAGTACTTC. This translates into CASSGTGRYEQYF.

This clone is a singleton in its sample. The V and J genes are TRBV18 and TRBJ2-7; D possibly corresponds to TRBD1 (6 bases). Trimming cost V 6 bases and J 3 bases, with 18 bases left between them. This CDR3 has 15 residues. Looked up from germline, CDR1 is KGHSH and CDR2 is LQKENI. CDR3: CASSGRRDTLYEQYF. Here the CDR3 DNA reads TGTGCCAGCTCCGGCCGCCGGGACACCCTCTACGAGCAGTACTTC.

The rearrangement joins TRBV7-7 to TRBJ2-5; 12 bases line up with TRBD2. There are 16 residues in the CDR3. From germline, CDR1 is SSHAT and CDR2 FNYEAQ (reference sequence). After removal of 2 bases from V and 5 bases from J, the junction contained 6 bases not matched to a gene. The DNA for the CDR3 is TGTGCCAGCAGCTTACTAGCGGGGGGGCCGAGGGAGACCCAGTACTTC. It yields the protein CASSLLAGGPRETQYF. The full variable domain, in which reference TRBV7-7 and TRBJ2-5 provide the parts outside the CDR3, is GAGVSQSPRYKVTKRGQDVTLRCDPISSHATLYWYQQALGQGPEFLTYFNYEAQPDKSGLPSDRFSAERPEGSISTLTIQRTEQRDSAMYRCASSLLAGGPRETQYFGPGTRLLVL.

The V gene is TRBV2, the J gene TRBJ1-4, with D maybe TRBD1 (5 bases). The CDR3 length is 14 residues. Trimming left V 6 bases short and J 3 bases short, with 11 bases between. From germline, CDR1 is SNHLY and CDR2 FYNNEI. The CDR3 DNA reads TGTGCCAGCAGGTCGACAGTTCCTAATGAAAAACTGTTTTTT. Translation: CASRSTVPNEKLFF. The full variable domain, rest sourced from reference TRBV2 and TRBJ1-4, is EPEVTQTPSHQVTQMGQEVILRCVPISNHLYFYWYRQILGQKVEFLVSFYNNEISEKSEIFDDQFSVERPDGSNFTLKIRSTKLEDSAMYFCASRSTVPNEKLFFGSGTQLSVL.

The chain couples TRBV10-1 to TRBJ1-5; D perhaps matches TRBD1 (6 bases). CDR3 size: 16 residues. The germline V gene has CDR1 WNHNN and CDR2 SYGVQD (reference sequence). The V end was cut by 3 bases, the J end by 4 bases, with 16 bases between. CDR3 amino acids: CASSEFHRVGNQPQHF. In DNA form, the CDR3 reads TGCGCCAGCAGTGAATTCCACAGGGTAGGTAATCAGCCCCAGCATTTT.

This clone was seen only once. The gene calls are TRBV27 and TRBJ2-1; possible D gene TRBD1, 6 bases. With 3 bases removed from V and 10 bases from J, the gap between germline ends came to 13 bases. This CDR3 contains 13 residues. CDR1 and CDR2 (germline): MNHEY, SMNVEV (reference sequence). Here the CDR3 reads CASSFGGPTEQFF. The DNA for the CDR3 is TGTGCCAGCAGTTTTGGGGGCCCGACAGAGCAGTTCTTC.

This clone was counted only a few times. CDR3 residues: CASSVSRTGELFF. CDR3 coding DNA: TGTGCCAGCAGCGTAAGCCGGACCGGGGAGCTGTTTTTT. The chain joins TRBV9 to TRBJ2-2; no definite D call. Per the germline V gene, CDR1 is SGDLS and CDR2 is YYNGEE. The germline V and J ends were trimmed by 1 base and 5 bases, with 6 bases remaining between them. The CDR3 loop spans 13 amino acids.

The chain carries TRBV9 and TRBJ2-6, with D possibly TRBD2 on 6 matching bases. Germline V gives CDR1 SGDLS, CDR2 YYNGEE. The V gene lost 3 bases and the J gene lost 4 bases, with 11 bases spanning the gap. The CDR3 covers 15 residues. The CDR3 sequence is CASSARDSGANVLTF. The CDR3 nucleotides are TGTGCCAGCAGCGCAAGGGACTCCGGGGCCAACGTCCTGACTTTC.

This clone was counted between two and nine times. This sequence joins TRBV7-3 and TRBJ2-2; 7 nucleotides match TRBD2. Germline V gene lookup returns CDR1 SGHTA and CDR2 FQGTGA. Germline trimming cut 5 bases from V and 6 bases from J; bases unmatched to any gene: 6. This CDR3 comprises 14 residues. The CDR3 spells CASSPQGRAGELFF. As DNA, the CDR3 is TGTGCCAGCAGCCCCCAAGGGAGGGCCGGGGAGCTGTTTTTT.

The table lists this clone with a count of one. Here the CDR3 DNA reads TGTGCCAGCAGTGAAGCCGGGGGAATTGTAGCCAAAAACATTCAGTACTTC. Its protein product is CASSEAGGIVAKNIQYF. The chain has TRBV2 and TRBJ2-4; TRBD2 might be the D (6 bases). V lost 0 bases and J 0 bases, leaving 12 bases between the germline ends. From germline, CDR1 is SNHLY and CDR2 FYNNEI. CDR3 length: 17 amino acids. Supplemented by reference TRBV2 and TRBJ2-4, the full variable domain reads EPEVTQTPSHQVTQMGQEVILRCVPISNHLYFYWYRQILGQKVEFLVSFYNNEISEKSEIFDDQFSVERPDGSNFTLKIRSTKLEDSAMYFCASSEAGGIVAKNIQYFGAGTRLSVL.

The chain couples TRBV5-1 to TRBJ1-1; D ambiguous. Germline lookup yields CDR1 SGHRS and CDR2 YFSETQ. Trimming took 4 bases from V and 1 from J, leaving 11 bases between them. This CDR3 spans 14 amino acids. CDR3 sequence: CASSPEDQNTEAFF. CDR3 sequence (DNA): TGCGCCAGCAGCCCCGAGGATCAGAACACTGAAGCTTTCTTT.

V gene TRBV15 combines with J gene TRBJ2-3, with D perhaps matching TRBD1 (6 bases). The germline V and J ends were trimmed by 1 base and 0 bases, with 14 bases remaining between them. There are 17 residues in the CDR3. In germline, CDR1 is LNHNV, CDR2 YYDKDF (reference sequence). The DNA of the CDR3 is TGTGCCACCAGCAGAGGCTTAGGGACACCAAGCACAGATACGCAGTATTTT. It encodes CATSRGLGTPSTDTQYF.

The count of this clone is one. V usage is TRBV15 and J usage is TRBJ1-4; 11 nucleotides line up with TRBD1. Germline V lookup: CDR1 LNHNV, CDR2 YYDKDF (reference sequence). J was trimmed by 0 bases and V by 1 base; bases with no gene match: 7. The CDR3 has 19 residues. This chain's CDR3 is CATSRGTGGFLATNEKLFF. In DNA form, the CDR3 reads TGTGCCACCAGCAGAGGGACAGGGGGCTTCCTCGCAACTAATGAAAAACTGTTTTTT.

Only one count was recorded for this clone. V and J are TRBV27 and TRBJ2-4, with 9 bases lining up with TRBD1. V shed 1 base, J shed 0 bases, and the junction held 16 bases outside the gene matches. Germline-derived CDR1 and CDR2 are MNHEY and SMNVEV (reference sequence). This CDR3 spans 21 amino acids. CDR3 region: CASSLLVLWDRALLAKNIQYF. The CDR3 coding sequence is TGTGCCAGCAGTTTATTAGTTTTGTGGGACAGGGCCTTATTAGCCAAAAACATTCAGTACTTC.

The chain combines TRBV10-2 with TRBJ1-1; D is perhaps TRBD1 (6 bases). The germline V gene encodes CDR1 WSHSY and CDR2 SAAADI. V lost 6 bases and J lost 0, with 8 bases in between. CDR3 length: 13 residues. CDR3 coding DNA: TGCGCCAGCAGACAGGGACTGAACACTGAAGCTTTCTTT. It translates to CASRQGLNTEAFF.

J is TRBJ1-2 and V is TRBV5-6; 7 nucleotides match TRBD1. The CDR3 runs 13 residues. The V gene's germline CDR1 is SGHDT and CDR2 YYEEEE. The junction had 6 bases not matched to a gene; V was cut back by 2 bases and J by 8 bases. CDR3 coding DNA: TGTGCCAGCAGCTTTAGGGGGCGGCGGGGCTACACCTTC. Translation gives CASSFRGRRGYTF.

The chain combines TRBV6-2 or TRBV6-3 with TRBJ1-2, with a possible D match to TRBD1 (6 bases). The CDR3 length is 12 residues. The germline gives CDR1 MNHEY, CDR2 SVGEGT. Trimming stripped 5 bases from V and 5 bases from J, with 9 bases between. The CDR3 here is CASSRTAYGYTF. The CDR3 DNA is TGTGCCAGCAGTAGGACAGCATATGGCTACACCTTC.

The chain is built from TRBV10-3 and TRBJ1-2; tentative D call: TRBD1 (6 bases). CDR1 and CDR2 from the germline V gene are ENHRY and SYGVKD. The length of the CDR3 is 12 residues. V lost 8 bases and J lost 8, with 15 bases in between. The CDR3 loop is CAIHSGGQGYTF. CDR3 DNA: TGTGCCATCCATTCCGGGGGGCAAGGCTACACCTTC.

J is TRBJ1-3 and V is TRBV4-3; the match to TRBD1 covers 8 bases. CDR1 and CDR2 (germline): LGHNA, YSLEER. The CDR3 consists of 16 residues. The J segment lost 0 bases and the V segment lost 3 bases, leaving 4 bases of the junction unmatched. This chain's CDR3 is CASSHTGGASGNTIYF. The CDR3 coding sequence is TGCGCCAGCAGCCATACAGGGGGGGCCTCTGGAAACACCATATATTTT.

This clone was observed many times. This rearrangement joins TRBV6-2 or TRBV6-3 to TRBJ2-3; 8 bases are a match to TRBD2. The V gene's germline CDR1 is MNHEY and CDR2 SVGEGT. This CDR3 has 16 residues. V shed 4 bases, J shed 4 bases, and the junction held 10 bases outside the gene matches. The CDR3 bases are TGTGCCAGCAGTTTAGATGCCGGGGGGGCCGCAGATACGCAGTATTTT. Translating gives CASSLDAGGAADTQYF.

The chain combines TRBV7-9 with TRBJ2-7; tentative D call: TRBD1 (5 bases). V shed 5 bases and J shed 0 bases, with 17 bases lying between them. Germline V gene sequence: CDR1 SEHNR, CDR2 FQNEAQ (reference sequence). This CDR3 has 16 residues. The CDR3, as DNA: TGTGCCAGCAGCCCCCCCTGGCAGGGATTCTCCTACGAGCAGTACTTC. Translating gives CASSPPWQGFSYEQYF.